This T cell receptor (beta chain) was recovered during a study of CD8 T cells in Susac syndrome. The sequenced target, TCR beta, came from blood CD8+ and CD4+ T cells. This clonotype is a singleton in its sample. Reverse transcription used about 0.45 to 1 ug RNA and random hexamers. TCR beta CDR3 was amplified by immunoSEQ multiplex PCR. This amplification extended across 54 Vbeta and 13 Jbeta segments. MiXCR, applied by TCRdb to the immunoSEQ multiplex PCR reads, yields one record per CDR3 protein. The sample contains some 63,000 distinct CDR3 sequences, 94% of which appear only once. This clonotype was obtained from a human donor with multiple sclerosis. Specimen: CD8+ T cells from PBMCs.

CDR3 sequence (DNA): TGTGCCAGCAGCGTAGAAGGTGCGGGAGAGCAGTTCTTC. Translating gives CASSVEGAGEQFF. The gene calls are TRBV9 and TRBJ2-1; D might be TRBD2 (6 bases). Germline V gives CDR1 SGDLS, CDR2 YYNGEE. The CDR3 is 13 residues long. The V and J ends lost 0 bases and 10 bases respectively, with 11 bases between them. The full variable domain, completed using reference TRBV9 and TRBJ2-1, is DSGVTQTPKHLITATGQRVTLRCSPRSGDLSVYWYQQSLDQGLQFLIQYYNGEERAKGNILERFSAQQFPDLHSELNLSSLELGDSALYFCASSVEGAGEQFFGPGTRLTVL.